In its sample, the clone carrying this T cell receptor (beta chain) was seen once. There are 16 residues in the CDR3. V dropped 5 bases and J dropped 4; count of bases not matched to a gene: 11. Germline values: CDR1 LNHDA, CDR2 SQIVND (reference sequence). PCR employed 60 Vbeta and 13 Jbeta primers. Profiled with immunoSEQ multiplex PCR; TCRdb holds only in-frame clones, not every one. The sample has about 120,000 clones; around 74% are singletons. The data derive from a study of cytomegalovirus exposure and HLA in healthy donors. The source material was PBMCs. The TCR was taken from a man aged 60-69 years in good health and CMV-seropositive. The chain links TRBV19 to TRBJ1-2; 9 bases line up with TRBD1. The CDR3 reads CASSRSLQGAIYGYTF. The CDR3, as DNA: TGTGCCAGTAGTCGAAGCCTACAGGGGGCGATCTATGGCTACACCTTC.